The sequence of this TCR beta chain was determined in a study of T cells in tumors after PD-1 blockade. Overall study context: Blood samples averaged about 120,000 templates (range about 23,000-260,000) and fewer than 40,000 unique clonotypes.

Sequencing was performed with immunoSEQ multiplex PCR; in TCRdb, only in-frame clones are kept and a portion is missing. The sample has 45,000 to 60,000 clones; over 70% are singletons. The table lists this clone with a count of one. Trimming at V came to 0 bases and at J to 3 bases, leaving 3 bases not matched to a gene. The CDR3 has 15 residues. Germline V gives CDR1 SGHRS, CDR2 YFSETQ. The receptor's source is a human donor with basal cell carcinoma. Sample: PBMCs, taken before anti-PD-1 treatment. The V and J genes are TRBV5-1 and TRBJ1-1; the match to TRBD1 covers 9 bases. The CDR3 DNA is TGCGCCAGCAGCTTGGGGGGACAGGGCGACACTGAAGCTTTCTTT. Its protein is CASSLGGQGDTEAFF. Supplemented by reference TRBV5-1 and TRBJ1-1, the full variable domain reads KAGVTQTPRYLIKTRGQQVTLSCSPISGHRSVSWYQQTPGQGLQFLFEYFSETQRNKGNFPGRFSGRQFSNSRSEMNVSTLELGDSALYLCASSLGGQGDTEAFFGQGTRLTVV.